These T cell receptor beta chains were read from a single sample in a study of blood T cell repertoires in COVID-19. Here immunoSEQ multiplex PCR was the method, and the copy in TCRdb shows in-frame clones only, minus some. The table records around 100,000 clones, 85% of them present only once. Material for sequencing was peripheral blood. The receptors shown here come from a man aged 50 to 60 with active or convalescent COVID-19. Each CDR3 is given without its conserved first and last residue. A D gene is named only where the DNA matches it firmly.

V,D,J,CDR3
TRBV18,TRBD1,TRBJ2-1,ASSPKQGSYNEQF
TRBV11-2,TRBD1,TRBJ1-2,ASSLERGQGGGYT
TRBV7-2,.,TRBJ1-2,ASSLSQEIYGYT
TRBV27,TRBD1,TRBJ1-2,ASRPRQGGGYT
TRBV29-1,.,TRBJ1-1,SVGVGVNTEAF
TRBV19,.,TRBJ2-7,ASSNGRSSYEQY
TRBV5-5,TRBD2,TRBJ2-7,ASSPRGGEDEQY
TRBV28,TRBD2,TRBJ2-2,ASRSGTSGSNGELF
TRBV3-1/TRBV3-2,TRBD2,TRBJ2-7,ASSQGLAGAGEQY
TRBV24-1,TRBD2,TRBJ2-3,ATSDSLTSADTQY
TRBV2,TRBD1,TRBJ2-4,ASSWTGGNKNIQY
TRBV19,TRBD1,TRBJ2-1,ATTGWGEQF
TRBV7-6,TRBD2,TRBJ2-1,ASSSPAGGYNEQF
TRBV11-2,TRBD2,TRBJ2-1,ASSQGLAGRNEQF
TRBV6-6,TRBD1,TRBJ2-7,ASSYGQGAYEQY
TRBV11-2,.,TRBJ2-7,ASSLGPGYEQY
TRBV6-1,TRBD2,TRBJ2-3,ASSDRLAGGPGDTQY
TRBV6-1,TRBD1,TRBJ1-4,ASSGTDRGSATNEKLF
TRBV6-5,.,TRBJ1-2,ASIYLEGVNYGYT
TRBV19,.,TRBJ1-5,ASSTRQNSNQPQH
TRBV7-9,TRBD2,TRBJ2-1,ASSLIGTGGYNEQF
TRBV21-1,.,TRBJ2-2,ASSKGQGSTGELF
TRBV2,.,TRBJ2-3,ASTGLSGTDTQY
TRBV12-5,.,TRBJ1-2,ASGLVLDGYT